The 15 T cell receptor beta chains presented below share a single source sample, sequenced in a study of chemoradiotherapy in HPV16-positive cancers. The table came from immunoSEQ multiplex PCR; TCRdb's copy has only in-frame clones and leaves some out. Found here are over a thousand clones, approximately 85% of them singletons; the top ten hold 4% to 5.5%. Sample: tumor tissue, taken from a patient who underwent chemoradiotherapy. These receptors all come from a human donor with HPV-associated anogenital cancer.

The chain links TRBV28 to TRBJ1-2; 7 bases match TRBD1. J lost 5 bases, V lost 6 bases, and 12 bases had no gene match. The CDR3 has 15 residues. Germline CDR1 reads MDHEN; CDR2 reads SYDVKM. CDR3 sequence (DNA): TGTGCCAGCAGCCAAGCGGGACAGTCGGTTTATGGCTACACCTTC. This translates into CASSQAGQSVYGYTF.

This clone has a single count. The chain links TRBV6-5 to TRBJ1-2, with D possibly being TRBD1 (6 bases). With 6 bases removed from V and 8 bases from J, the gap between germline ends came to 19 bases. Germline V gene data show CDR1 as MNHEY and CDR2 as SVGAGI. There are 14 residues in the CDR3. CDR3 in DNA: TGTGCCAGCAGCCCGACCGGGACATTGATAGGCTACACCTTC. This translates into CASSPTGTLIGYTF.

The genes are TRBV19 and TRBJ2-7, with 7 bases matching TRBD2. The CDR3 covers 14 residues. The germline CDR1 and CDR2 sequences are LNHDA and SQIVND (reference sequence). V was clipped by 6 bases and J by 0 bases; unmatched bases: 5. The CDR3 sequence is CASRGGGSSYEQYF. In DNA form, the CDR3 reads TGTGCCAGTAGAGGCGGGGGAAGCTCCTACGAGCAGTACTTC.

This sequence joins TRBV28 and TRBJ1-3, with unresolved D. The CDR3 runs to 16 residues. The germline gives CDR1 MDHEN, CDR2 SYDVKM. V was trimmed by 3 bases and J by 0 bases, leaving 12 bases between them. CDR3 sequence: CASSFVSGHSGNTIYF. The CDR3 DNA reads TGTGCCAGCAGTTTCGTATCCGGCCACTCTGGAAACACCATATATTTT. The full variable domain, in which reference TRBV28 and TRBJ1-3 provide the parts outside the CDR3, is DVKVTQSSRYLVKRTGEKVFLECVQDMDHENMFWYRQDPGLGLRLIYFSYDVKMKEKGDIPEGYSVSREKKERFSLILESASTNQTSMYLCASSFVSGHSGNTIYFGEGSWLTVV.

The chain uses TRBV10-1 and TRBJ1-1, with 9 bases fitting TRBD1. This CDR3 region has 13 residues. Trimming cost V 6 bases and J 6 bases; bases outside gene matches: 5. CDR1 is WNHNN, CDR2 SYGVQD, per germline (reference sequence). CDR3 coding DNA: TGCGCCAGCAGATCTACAGGGGGCTCTGAAGCTTTCTTT. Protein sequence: CASRSTGGSEAFF.

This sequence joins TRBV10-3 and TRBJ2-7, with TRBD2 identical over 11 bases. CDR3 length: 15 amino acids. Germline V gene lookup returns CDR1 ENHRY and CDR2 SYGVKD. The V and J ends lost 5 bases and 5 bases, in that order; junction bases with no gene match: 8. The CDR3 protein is CAISPLAGGSHEQYF. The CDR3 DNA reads TGTGCCATCAGTCCTCTAGCGGGAGGATCGCACGAGCAGTACTTC.

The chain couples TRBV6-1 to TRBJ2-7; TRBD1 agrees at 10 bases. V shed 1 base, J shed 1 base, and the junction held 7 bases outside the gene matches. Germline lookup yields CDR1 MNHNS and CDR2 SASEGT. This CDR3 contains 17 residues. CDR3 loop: CASSEEGQGLGSYEQYF. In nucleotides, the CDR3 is TGTGCCAGCAGTGAAGAGGGACAGGGGCTCGGTTCCTACGAGCAGTACTTC.

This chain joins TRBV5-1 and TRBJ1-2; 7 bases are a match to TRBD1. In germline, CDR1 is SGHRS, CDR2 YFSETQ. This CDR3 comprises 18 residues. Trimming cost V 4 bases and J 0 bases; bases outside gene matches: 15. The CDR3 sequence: CASSEGTDPQLANYGYTF. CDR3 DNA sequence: TGCGCCAGCAGCGAGGGGACAGACCCTCAGTTAGCTAACTATGGCTACACCTTC.

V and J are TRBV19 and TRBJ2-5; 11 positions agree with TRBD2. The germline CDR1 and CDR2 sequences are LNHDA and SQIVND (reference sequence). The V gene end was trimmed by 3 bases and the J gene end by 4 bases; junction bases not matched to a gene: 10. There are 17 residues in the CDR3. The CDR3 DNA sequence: TGTGCCAGTAGTATGGGGACTAGCGGAGAGCTAGGAGAGACCCAGTACTTC. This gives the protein CASSMGTSGELGETQYF.

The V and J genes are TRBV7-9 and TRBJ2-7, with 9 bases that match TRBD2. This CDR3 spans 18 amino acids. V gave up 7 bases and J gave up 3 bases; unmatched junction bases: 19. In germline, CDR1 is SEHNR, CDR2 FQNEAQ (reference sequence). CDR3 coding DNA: TGTGCCAGCAACAAATTTCCCCTATCTAGCGGGATGAACTACGAGCAGTACTTC. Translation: CASNKFPLSSGMNYEQYF. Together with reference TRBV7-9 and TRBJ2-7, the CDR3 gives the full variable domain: DTGVSQNPRHKITKRGQNVTFRCDPISEHNRLYWYRQTLGQGPEFLTYFQNEAQLEKSRLLSDRFSAERPKGSFSTLEIQRTEQGDSAMYLCASNKFPLSSGMNYEQYFGPGTRLTVT.

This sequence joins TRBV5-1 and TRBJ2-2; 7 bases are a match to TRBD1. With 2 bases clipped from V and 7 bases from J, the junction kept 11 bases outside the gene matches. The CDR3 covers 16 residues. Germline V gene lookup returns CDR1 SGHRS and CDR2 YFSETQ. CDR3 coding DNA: TGCGCCAGCAGCTTAGGACTGGGACAGCAAGGCGGGGAGCTGTTTTTT. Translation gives CASSLGLGQQGGELFF.

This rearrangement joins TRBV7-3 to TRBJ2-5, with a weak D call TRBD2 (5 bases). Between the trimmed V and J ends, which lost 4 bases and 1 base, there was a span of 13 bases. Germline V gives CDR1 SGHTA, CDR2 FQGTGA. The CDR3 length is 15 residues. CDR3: CASSSTAGSQETQYF. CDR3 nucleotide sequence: TGTGCCAGCAGCTCGACGGCGGGCTCCCAAGAGACCCAGTACTTC. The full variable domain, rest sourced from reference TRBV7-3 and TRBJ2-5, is GAGVSQTPSNKVTEKGKYVELRCDPISGHTALYWYRQSLGQGPEFLIYFQGTGAADDSGLPNDRFFAVRPEGSVSTLKIQRTERGDSAVYLCASSSTAGSQETQYFGPGTRLLVL.

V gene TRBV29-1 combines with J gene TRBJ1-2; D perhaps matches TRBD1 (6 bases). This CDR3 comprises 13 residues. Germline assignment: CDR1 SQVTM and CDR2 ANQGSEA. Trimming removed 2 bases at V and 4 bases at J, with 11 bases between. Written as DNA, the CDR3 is TGCAGCGTTGAAACAGGGTTGAGCTATGGCTACACCTTC. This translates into CSVETGLSYGYTF.

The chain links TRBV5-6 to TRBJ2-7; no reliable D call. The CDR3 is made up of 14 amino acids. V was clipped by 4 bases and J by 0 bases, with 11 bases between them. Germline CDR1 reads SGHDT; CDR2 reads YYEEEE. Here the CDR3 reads CASSLRTRSYEQYF. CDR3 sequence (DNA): TGTGCCAGCAGCCTGAGGACCCGCTCCTACGAGCAGTACTTC.

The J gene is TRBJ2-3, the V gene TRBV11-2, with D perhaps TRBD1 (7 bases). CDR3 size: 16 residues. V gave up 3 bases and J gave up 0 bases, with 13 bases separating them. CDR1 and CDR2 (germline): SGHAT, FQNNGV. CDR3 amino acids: CASSLGGQLSTDTQYF. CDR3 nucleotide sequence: TGTGCCAGCAGCTTGGGGGGACAGCTTAGCACAGATACGCAGTATTTT.